The T cell receptor beta chain under discussion was sequenced for a study of blood T cell repertoires in COVID-19. Original methodology: By means of reference gene primer amplification, nucleated cell counts were estimated. Generated by immunoSEQ multiplex PCR, the TCRdb table keeps only in-frame clones and is missing some. V and J calls and clone size are as listed in that table; D and trimming were resolved from the DNA. The sample lists some 670,000 clones, about 90% occurring once. From germline, CDR1 is MNHEY and CDR2 SVGAGI. CDR3 length: 12 residues. Trimming removed 4 bases at V and 5 bases at J, with 9 bases between.

The chain is built from TRBV6-5 and TRBJ2-7; D gene unclear. The sample comprised peripheral blood. The TCR sequence derives from a young woman with acute or convalescent COVID-19. DNA of the CDR3: TGTGCCAGCAGTTCAGGATTACACGAGCAGTACTTC. This gives the protein CASSSGLHEQYF.